The T cell receptor beta chain described here comes from a study of blood T cell repertoires in COVID-19. Study at large: COVID-19 samples collected from the United States, Italy and Spain covered acute and convalescent phases. Sample material is recorded as cDNA or gDNA derived from T cells, B-cell-depleted T cells, or PBMCs.

Under the authors' procedure: Reference gene primer amplification yielded estimated nucleated cell counts. TCRdb's copy holds only in-frame clones and misses some; the assay was immunoSEQ multiplex PCR. V, J and clone size are taken as reported in that table, and D and trimming were inferred from the DNA itself. The table shows 130,000 to 150,000 clones, with roughly 86% occurring only once. Germline lookup yields CDR1 MNHEY and CDR2 SVGEGT. The CDR3 extends over 16 amino acids. V dropped 5 bases and J dropped 3; count of bases not matched to a gene: 10. The chain joins TRBV6-2 or TRBV6-3 to TRBJ1-5, with TRBD1 matching 7 bases. The receptor comes from a woman in her forties or fifties with acute or convalescent COVID-19. The sequenced sample consisted of peripheral blood. In DNA, the CDR3 is TGTGCCAGCAGTCAACGACAGGGAACAAACAATCAGCCCCAGCATTTT. The encoded protein is CASSQRQGTNNQPQHF.